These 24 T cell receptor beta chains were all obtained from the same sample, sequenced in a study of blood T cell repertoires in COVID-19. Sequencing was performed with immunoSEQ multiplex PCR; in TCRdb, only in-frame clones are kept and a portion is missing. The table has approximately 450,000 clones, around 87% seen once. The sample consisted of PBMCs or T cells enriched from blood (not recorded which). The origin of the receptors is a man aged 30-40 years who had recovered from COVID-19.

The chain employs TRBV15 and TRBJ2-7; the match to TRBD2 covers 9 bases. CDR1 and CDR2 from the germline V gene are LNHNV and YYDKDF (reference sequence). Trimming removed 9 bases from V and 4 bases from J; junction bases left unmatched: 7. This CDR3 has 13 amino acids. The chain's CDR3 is CATARTSVYEQYF. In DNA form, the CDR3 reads TGTGCCACAGCTAGGACTAGCGTGTACGAGCAGTACTTC.

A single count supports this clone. This CDR3 reads CAISEISSGAGEQYF. CDR3 nucleotides: TGTGCCATCAGTGAAATTTCTAGCGGTGCTGGTGAGCAGTACTTC. V gene TRBV10-3 combines with J gene TRBJ2-7, with 7 nucleotides matching TRBD2. Trimming cost V 3 bases and J 7 bases; bases outside gene matches: 12. Per germline, CDR1 ENHRY and CDR2 SYGVKD. This CDR3 spans 15 amino acids.

The CDR3 DNA follows: TGTGCCATCAGCGGGGGAGAGGGTCAGCCCCAGCATTTT. Its protein product is CAISGGEGQPQHF. The chain joins TRBV10-3 to TRBJ1-5; D might be TRBD1 (5 bases). This CDR3 spans 13 amino acids. Germline V CDR1 and CDR2: ENHRY, SYGVKD. Trimming cost V 6 bases and J 6 bases, with 12 bases left between them.

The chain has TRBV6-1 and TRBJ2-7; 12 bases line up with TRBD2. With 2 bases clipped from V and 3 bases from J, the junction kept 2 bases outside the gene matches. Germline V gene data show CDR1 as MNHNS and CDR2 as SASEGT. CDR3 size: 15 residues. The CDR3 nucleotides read TGTGCCAGCAGTGAACTAGCGGGAGGGCACTACGAGCAGTACTTC. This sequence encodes CASSELAGGHYEQYF.

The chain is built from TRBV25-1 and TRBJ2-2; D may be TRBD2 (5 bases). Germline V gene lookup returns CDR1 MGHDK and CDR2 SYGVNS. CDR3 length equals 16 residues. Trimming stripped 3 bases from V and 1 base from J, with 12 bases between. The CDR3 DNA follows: TGTGCCAGCAGTGACAATACCGGACTGAACACCGGGGAGCTGTTTTTT. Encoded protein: CASSDNTGLNTGELFF.

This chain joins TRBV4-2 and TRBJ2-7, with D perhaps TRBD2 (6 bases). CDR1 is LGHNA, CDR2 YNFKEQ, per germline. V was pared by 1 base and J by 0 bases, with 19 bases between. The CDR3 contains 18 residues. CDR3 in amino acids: CASSQGWLPGVTSYEQYF. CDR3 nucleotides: TGTGCCAGCAGCCAAGGCTGGCTCCCGGGGGTTACCTCCTACGAGCAGTACTTC.

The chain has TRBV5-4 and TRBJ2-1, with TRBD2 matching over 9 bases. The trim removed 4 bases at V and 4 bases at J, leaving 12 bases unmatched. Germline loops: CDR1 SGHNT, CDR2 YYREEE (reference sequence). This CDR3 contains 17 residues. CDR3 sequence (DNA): TGTGCCAGCAGCCCTGCTAGCGGGGCGGGAGGGTACAATGAGCAGTTCTTC. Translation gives CASSPASGAGGYNEQFF.

This CDR3 is CASSLGPSGRSDGEQYF. CDR3 DNA sequence: TGTGCCAGCAGCTTAGGACCTAGCGGGAGGTCAGACGGCGAGCAGTACTTC. This chain links TRBV7-3 with TRBJ2-7; 11 nucleotides align to TRBD2. CDR3 size: 17 residues. V lost 2 bases and J lost 6; bases outside the gene matches: 12. The V gene's germline CDR1 is SGHTA and CDR2 FQGTGA. The whole variable domain, filled in from reference TRBV7-3 and TRBJ2-7, reads GAGVSQTPSNKVTEKGKYVELRCDPISGHTALYWYRQSLGQGPEFLIYFQGTGAADDSGLPNDRFFAVRPEGSVSTLKIQRTERGDSAVYLCASSLGPSGRSDGEQYFGPGTRLTVT.

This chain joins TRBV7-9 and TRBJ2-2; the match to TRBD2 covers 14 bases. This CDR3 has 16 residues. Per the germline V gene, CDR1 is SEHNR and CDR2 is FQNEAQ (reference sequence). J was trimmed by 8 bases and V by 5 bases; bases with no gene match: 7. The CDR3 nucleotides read TGTGCCAGCAGCCCCGCCGGGACTAGCGGGAGAGGGGAGCTGTTTTTT. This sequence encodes CASSPAGTSGRGELFF. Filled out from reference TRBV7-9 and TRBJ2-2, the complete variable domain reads DTGVSQNPRHKITKRGQNVTFRCDPISEHNRLYWYRQTLGQGPEFLTYFQNEAQLEKSRLLSDRFSAERPKGSFSTLEIQRTEQGDSAMYLCASSPAGTSGRGELFFGEGSRLTVL.

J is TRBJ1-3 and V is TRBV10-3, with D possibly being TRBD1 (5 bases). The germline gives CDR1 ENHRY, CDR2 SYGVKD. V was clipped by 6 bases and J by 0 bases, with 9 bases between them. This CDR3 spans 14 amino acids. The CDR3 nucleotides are TGTGCCATCAGCGCAGGGATCTCTGGAAACACCATATATTTT. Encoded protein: CAISAGISGNTIYF.

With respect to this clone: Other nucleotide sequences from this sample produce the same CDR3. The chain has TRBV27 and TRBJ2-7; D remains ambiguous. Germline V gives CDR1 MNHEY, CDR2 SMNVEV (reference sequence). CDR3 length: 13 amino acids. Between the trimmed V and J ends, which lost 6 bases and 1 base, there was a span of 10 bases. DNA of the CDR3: TGTGCCAGCAGGCTAGGCAGTTCCTACGAGCAGTACTTC. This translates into CASRLGSSYEQYF.

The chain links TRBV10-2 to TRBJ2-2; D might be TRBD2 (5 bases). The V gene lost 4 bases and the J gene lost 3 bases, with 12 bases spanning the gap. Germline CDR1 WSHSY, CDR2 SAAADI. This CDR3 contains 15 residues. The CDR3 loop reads CASSGLEVYTGELFF. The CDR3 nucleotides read TGCGCCAGCAGTGGTTTGGAGGTTTACACCGGGGAGCTGTTTTTT.

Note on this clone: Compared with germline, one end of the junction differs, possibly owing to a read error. The CDR3 sequence is CVRSPGTRVSYNEQFF. CDR3 DNA sequence: TGTGTCAGAAGCCCAGGGACTAGAGTTTCCTACAATGAGCAGTTCTTC. The gene calls are TRBV5-3 and TRBJ2-1, with 8 bases identical to TRBD2. TRBV5-3 is annotated as an ORF whose role is uncertain. This CDR3 spans 16 amino acids.

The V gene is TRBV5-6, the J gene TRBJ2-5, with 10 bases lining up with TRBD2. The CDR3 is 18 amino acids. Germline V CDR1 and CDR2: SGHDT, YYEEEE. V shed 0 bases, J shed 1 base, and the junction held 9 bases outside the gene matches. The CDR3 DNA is TGTGCCAGCAGCTTGGGTGTATTGGTAGCGGGAGGCCAAGAGACCCAGTACTTC. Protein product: CASSLGVLVAGGQETQYF.

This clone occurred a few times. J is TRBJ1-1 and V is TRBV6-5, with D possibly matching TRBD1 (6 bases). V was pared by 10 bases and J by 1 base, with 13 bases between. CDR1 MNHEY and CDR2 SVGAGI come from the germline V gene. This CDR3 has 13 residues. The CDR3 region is CATSGTRNTEAFF. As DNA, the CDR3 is TGTGCCACTAGTGGGACAAGGAACACTGAAGCTTTCTTT.

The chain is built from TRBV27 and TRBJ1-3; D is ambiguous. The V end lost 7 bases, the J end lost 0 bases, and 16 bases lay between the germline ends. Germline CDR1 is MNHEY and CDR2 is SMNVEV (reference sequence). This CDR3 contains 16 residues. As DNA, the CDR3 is TGTGCCAGCAAGCCCTGGGCGGGCTCCTCTGGAAACACCATATATTTT. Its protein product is CASKPWAGSSGNTIYF.

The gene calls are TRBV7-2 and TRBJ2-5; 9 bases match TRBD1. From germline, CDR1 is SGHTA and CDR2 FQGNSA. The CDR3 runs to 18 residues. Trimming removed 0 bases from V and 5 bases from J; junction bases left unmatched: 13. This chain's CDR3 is CASSLAPSRRDRAETQYF. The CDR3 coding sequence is TGTGCCAGCAGCTTAGCGCCCTCACGCCGGGACAGGGCGGAGACCCAGTACTTC.

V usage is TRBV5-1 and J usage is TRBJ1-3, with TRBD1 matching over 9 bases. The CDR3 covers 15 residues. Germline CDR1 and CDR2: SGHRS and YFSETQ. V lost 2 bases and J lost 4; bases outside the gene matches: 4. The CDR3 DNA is TGCGCCAGCAGCTTTGGACAGGGGTCGGGAAACACCATATATTTT. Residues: CASSFGQGSGNTIYF.

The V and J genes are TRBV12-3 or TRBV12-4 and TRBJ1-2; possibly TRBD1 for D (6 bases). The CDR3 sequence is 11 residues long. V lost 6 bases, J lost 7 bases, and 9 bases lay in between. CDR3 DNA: TGTGCCAGCAGCACCAGGGGTGGCTACACCTTC. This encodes CASSTRGGYTF.

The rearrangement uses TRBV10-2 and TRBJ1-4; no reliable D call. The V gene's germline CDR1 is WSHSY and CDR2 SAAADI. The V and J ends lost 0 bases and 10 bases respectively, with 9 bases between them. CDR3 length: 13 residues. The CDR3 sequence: CASSESPPGKLFF. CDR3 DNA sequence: TGCGCCAGCAGTGAGTCACCGCCGGGAAAACTGTTTTTT.

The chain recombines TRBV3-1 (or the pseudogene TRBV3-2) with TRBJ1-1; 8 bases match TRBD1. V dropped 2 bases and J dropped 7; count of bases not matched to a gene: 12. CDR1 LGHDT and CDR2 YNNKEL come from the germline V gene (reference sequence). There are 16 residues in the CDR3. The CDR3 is CASSQSHTGGNYEAFF. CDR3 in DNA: TGTGCCAGCAGCCAAAGCCACACAGGGGGAAATTATGAAGCTTTCTTT.

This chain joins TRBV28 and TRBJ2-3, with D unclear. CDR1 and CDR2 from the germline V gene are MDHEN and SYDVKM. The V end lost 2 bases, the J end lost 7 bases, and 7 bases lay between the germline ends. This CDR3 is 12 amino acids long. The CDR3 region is CASSLRRNTQYF. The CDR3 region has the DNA TGTGCCAGCAGTTTAAGGCGGAATACGCAGTATTTT.

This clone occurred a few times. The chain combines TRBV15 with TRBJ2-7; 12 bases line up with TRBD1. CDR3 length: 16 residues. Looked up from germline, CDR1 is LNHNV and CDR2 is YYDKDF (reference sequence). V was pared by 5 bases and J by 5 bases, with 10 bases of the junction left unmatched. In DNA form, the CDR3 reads TGTGCCACCAGCCCTGTGGGGACAGGGGGCGCAGACGAGCAGTACTTC. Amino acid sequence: CATSPVGTGGADEQYF.

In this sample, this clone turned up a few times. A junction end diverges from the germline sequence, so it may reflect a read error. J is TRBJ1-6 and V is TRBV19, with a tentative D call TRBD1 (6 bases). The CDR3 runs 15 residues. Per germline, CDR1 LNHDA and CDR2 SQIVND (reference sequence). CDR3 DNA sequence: TGTGCCAGTAGTCCGGGACACTCCGATAATTCACCCCTCCACTTT. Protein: CASSPGHSDNSPLHF.